This T cell receptor beta chain was recovered during a study of blood T cell repertoires in COVID-19. Across the whole study: Samples representing acute and convalescent COVID-19 were sourced from the United States, Italy and Spain. Sources were T cells, B-cell-depleted T cells, or PBMCs; the material itself was cDNA or gDNA.

With 1 base removed from V and 3 bases from J, the gap between germline ends came to 13 bases. Germline V gives CDR1 LGHDT, CDR2 YNNKEL (reference sequence). CDR3 length equals 16 residues. Authors' analysis steps: The assay estimated nucleated cells by amplifying reference gene primers. TCRdb's copy holds only in-frame clones and misses some; the assay was immunoSEQ multiplex PCR. V, J and clone size were drawn from that table, and D and trimming were deduced from the DNA. Here the sample spans a few hundred thousand clones, more than 70% being singletons. The Seattle site enrolled patients during active infection and followed them longitudinally.

The clonotype comes from a woman aged 25 to 39 with COVID-19, enrolled during active disease. The sequencing sample was made of peripheral blood. The chain has TRBV3-1 (or the pseudogene TRBV3-2) and TRBJ2-1; D gene unclear. DNA for the CDR3: TGTGCCAGCAGCCAAGGTAAGTCCCCAGACTACAATGAGCAGTTCTTC. The encoded protein is CASSQGKSPDYNEQFF.